The rows below give T cell receptor beta chains drawn from one sample of a study of blood T cell repertoires in COVID-19. Sequenced by immunoSEQ multiplex PCR; TCRdb stores in-frame clones only, minus some. The sample shows about 98,000 clones, around 90% of them seen only once. What was sequenced was peripheral blood. Every receptor here comes from a man between 65 and 80 years old with acute or convalescent COVID-19. The CDR3 runs from the conserved cysteine through the conserved F or W. The D gene is left open where the match is weak. Clone size appears in some rows only: once, few, many, or a class for an expanded clone.

d_call	v_call	j_call	clone_size	cdr3_aa	cdr3_nt
TRBD2	TRBV28	TRBJ2-5	.	CASSKGLAGGPVEETQYF	TGTGCCAGCAGTAAGGGACTAGCGGGGGGGCCGGTGGAAGAGACCCAGTACTTC
.	TRBV28	TRBJ1-4	few	CASSSSGTLEKLFF	TGTGCCAGCAGTTCCTCCGGGACACTTGAAAAACTGTTTTTT
.	TRBV25-1	TRBJ1-4	.	CASSRDANEKLFF	TGTGCCAGCAGCAGGGATGCTAATGAAAAACTGTTTTTT
TRBD2	TRBV3-1/TRBV3-2	TRBJ2-5	.	CASSQRWTSGGGLSQYF	TGTGCCAGCAGCCAAAGGTGGACTAGCGGGGGGGGATTATCCCAGTACTTC
.	TRBV13	TRBJ2-6	.	CASSSRGAGANVLTF	TGTGCCAGCAGCTCCAGGGGGGCCGGGGCCAACGTCCTGACTTTC
TRBD1	TRBV14	TRBJ1-5	once	CASSLTGNQPQHF	TGTGCCAGCAGCCTGACAGGGAATCAGCCCCAGCATTTT
.	TRBV2	TRBJ2-5	.	CASSPGTQETQYF	TGTGCCAGCAGCCCCGGGACACAAGAGACCCAGTACTTC
.	TRBV3-1/TRBV3-2	TRBJ1-2	few	CASSRGGQVAGYTF	TGTGCCAGCAGCCGGGGGGGGCAGGTGGCTGGCTACACCTTC
TRBD1	TRBV29-1	TRBJ1-6	.	CSVRDRGNSPLHF	TGCAGCGTTCGGGACAGGGGTAATTCACCCCTCCACTTT
.	TRBV5-1	TRBJ2-1	.	CASSLEQLRHEQFF	TGCGCCAGCAGCTTGGAACAGCTACGCCATGAGCAGTTCTTC
.	TRBV28	TRBJ2-5	.	CASSLGGLETQYF	TGTGCCAGCAGTTTGGGGGGTTTAGAGACCCAGTACTTC
TRBD2	TRBV3-1/TRBV3-2	TRBJ2-2	.	CASKINGGGASGELFF	TGTGCCAGCAAAATTAATGGCGGGGGGGCCTCCGGGGAGCTGTTTTTT
TRBD2	TRBV7-2	TRBJ2-1	.	CASSPLWTSGGGEQFF	TGTGCCAGCAGCCCCCTCTGGACTAGCGGGGGAGGAGAGCAGTTCTTC
.	TRBV3-1/TRBV3-2	TRBJ1-1	.	CASSQPPVPEAFF	TGTGCCAGCAGCCAACCCCCAGTTCCTGAAGCTTTCTTT
.	TRBV6-4	TRBJ2-3	.	CASSDGGGGGTDTQYF	TGTGCCAGCAGTGACGGAGGAGGAGGGGGCACAGATACGCAGTATTTT
TRBD2	TRBV7-9	TRBJ2-5	.	CASSLGLADYQETQYF	TGTGCCAGCAGCTTAGGTCTAGCGGATTACCAAGAGACCCAGTACTTC
.	TRBV12-3/TRBV12-4	TRBJ2-4	.	CASRNREYVQYF	TGTGCCAGCAGGAATCGAGAATACGTTCAGTACTTC
.	TRBV6-5	TRBJ2-3	.	CASSLVSSTDTQYF	TGTGCCAGCAGTCTTGTCTCTAGCACAGATACGCAGTATTTT
TRBD1	TRBV6-5	TRBJ1-6	.	CASSYGDRGDNSPLHF	TGTGCCAGCAGTTATGGGGACAGGGGGGATAATTCACCCCTCCACTTT
TRBD1	TRBV9	TRBJ1-4	.	CASSPRTGDGEKLFF	TGTGCCAGCAGCCCCCGGACAGGGGACGGAGAAAAACTGTTTTTT
TRBD2	TRBV5-4	TRBJ2-3	.	CASTGSGGAQDTQYF	TGTGCCAGCACAGGTAGCGGGGGGGCCCAAGATACGCAGTATTTT
TRBD1	TRBV19	TRBJ1-5	.	CASSVSGTVRDQPQHF	TGTGCCAGTAGTGTATCCGGGACAGTAAGAGATCAGCCCCAGCATTTT
.	TRBV7-9	TRBJ2-3	.	CASSPGGGATDTQYF	TGTGCCAGCAGCCCTGGAGGGGGGGCGACAGATACGCAGTATTTT
.	TRBV6-5	TRBJ1-5	.	CASSLTPYSNQPQHF	TGTGCCAGCAGTCTGACACCCTATAGCAATCAGCCCCAGCATTTT
.	TRBV13	TRBJ2-1	.	CASSLGRTDYNEQFF	TGTGCCAGCAGCTTAGGACGGACAGATTACAATGAGCAGTTCTTC
.	TRBV6-5	TRBJ1-1	few	CASLLTDGTEAFF	TGTGCCAGCCTACTGACAGACGGCACTGAAGCTTTCTTT
.	TRBV18	TRBJ2-7	.	CASSPGDLPSYEQYF	TGTGCCAGCTCACCAGGGGACTTACCCTCCTACGAGCAGTACTTC
TRBD1	TRBV5-4	TRBJ2-3	.	CASSSAPDRVSADTQYF	TGTGCCAGCAGCTCGGCACCCGACAGGGTGTCTGCTGATACGCAGTATTTT
.	TRBV11-2	TRBJ2-1	.	CASSPGLSRSHEQFF	TGTGCCAGCAGCCCCGGTCTATCGAGGAGTCATGAGCAGTTCTTC
.	TRBV9	TRBJ1-3	.	CASSGGRGRNTIYF	TGTGCCAGCAGCGGAGGGCGGGGCAGAAACACCATATATTTT
TRBD2	TRBV7-6	TRBJ2-1	.	CASSLTSGGYNEQFF	TGTGCCAGCAGCTTAACCAGCGGGGGGTACAATGAGCAGTTCTTC
.	TRBV2	TRBJ2-1	.	CASSDRSTYNEQFF	TGTGCCAGCAGTGATCGGAGTACTTACAATGAGCAGTTCTTC
TRBD1	TRBV5-6	TRBJ2-3	.	CASNKGPGGTGNTDTQYF	TGTGCCAGCAACAAAGGACCCGGTGGGACAGGGAACACAGATACGCAGTATTTT
.	TRBV19	TRBJ2-6	.	CASSILQNSGANVLTF	TGTGCCAGTAGTATTCTACAGAACTCTGGGGCCAACGTCCTGACTTTC
.	TRBV7-6	TRBJ1-1	once	CASSQPDREAFF	TGTGCCAGCAGCCAACCCGACAGGGAAGCTTTCTTT
.	TRBV5-4	TRBJ1-3	.	CASSLTSGNTIYF	TGTGCCAGCAGCTTAACGAGTGGAAACACCATATATTTT
TRBD1	TRBV4-1	TRBJ1-1	.	CASSQHRGRDTEAFF	TGCGCCAGCAGCCAACACAGGGGACGGGACACTGAAGCTTTCTTT
.	TRBV5-4	TRBJ2-5	.	CASSQGGGGETQYF	TGTGCCAGCAGCCAAGGGGGGGGTGGGGAGACCCAGTACTTC
.	TRBV7-9	TRBJ2-7	.	CASSLQQTSYEQYF	TGTGCCAGCAGCTTACAACAAACCTCCTACGAGCAGTACTTC
.	TRBV7-2	TRBJ1-3	.	CASSLTFGLIYF	TGTGCCAGCAGCTTAACATTTGGTTTAATATATTTT
.	TRBV6-5	TRBJ1-2	.	CASSYLTATTYGYTF	TGTGCCAGCAGTTACCTGACAGCGACAACCTATGGCTACACCTTC
.	TRBV19	TRBJ1-4	.	CASSIDLEGDNEKLFF	TGTGCCAGTAGTATAGATCTAGAGGGGGATAATGAAAAACTGTTTTTT
TRBD1	TRBV2	TRBJ1-6	.	CASTSGQGKEALHF	TGTGCCAGCACGTCCGGACAGGGAAAGGAGGCCCTCCACTTT
TRBD1	TRBV7-8	TRBJ1-2	.	CASSQGAVANYGYTF	TGTGCCAGCAGCCAGGGGGCCGTTGCCAACTATGGCTACACCTTC
.	TRBV5-1	TRBJ1-5	.	CASSLGETNQPQHF	TGCGCCAGCAGCCTCGGGGAGACCAATCAGCCCCAGCATTTT